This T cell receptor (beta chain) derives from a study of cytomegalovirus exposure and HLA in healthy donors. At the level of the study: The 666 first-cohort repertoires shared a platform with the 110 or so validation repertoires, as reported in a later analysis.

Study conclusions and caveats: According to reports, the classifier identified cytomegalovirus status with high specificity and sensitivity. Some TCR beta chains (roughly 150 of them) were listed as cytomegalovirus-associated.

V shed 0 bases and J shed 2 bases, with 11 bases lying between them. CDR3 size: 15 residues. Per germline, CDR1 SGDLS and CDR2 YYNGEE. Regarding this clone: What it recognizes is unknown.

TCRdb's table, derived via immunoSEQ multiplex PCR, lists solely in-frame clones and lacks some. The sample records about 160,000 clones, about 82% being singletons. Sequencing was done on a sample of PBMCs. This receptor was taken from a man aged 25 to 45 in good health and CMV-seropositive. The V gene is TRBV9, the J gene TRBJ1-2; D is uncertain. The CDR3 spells CASSVGQARNYGYTF. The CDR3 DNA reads TGTGCCAGCAGCGTAGGTCAGGCTCGAAACTATGGCTACACCTTC.